This entry describes one T cell receptor beta chain. This sample was taken from a study of blood T cell repertoires in COVID-19. At the level of the study: Some COVID-19 samples were acute and others convalescent; all came from the United States, Italy and Spain. T cells, B-cell-depleted T cells, or PBMCs provided the cDNA or gDNA that served as material.

Libraries were prepared by immunoSEQ multiplex PCR; TCRdb keeps only in-frame clonotypes and omits some of them. Of about 400,000 clones in the sample, 88% were seen once. Germline-derived CDR1 and CDR2 are MNHEY and SVGAGI. J lost 3 bases, V lost 6 bases, and 9 bases had no gene match. The CDR3 consists of 15 residues. Sequenced sample: PBMCs or T cells enriched from blood (not recorded which). The rearrangement links TRBV6-5 to TRBJ1-1, with TRBD1 matching 8 bases. This TCR derives from a woman in her 40s with acute COVID-19. CDR3 DNA: TGTGCCAGCAGGTTCAACAGGGGGAAGGACACTGAAGCTTTCTTT. Translating it yields CASRFNRGKDTEAFF.